One and the same sample provided the 22 T cell receptor beta chains below, sequenced in a study of shared clonotypes between healthy human individuals. Libraries were prepared by immunoSEQ multiplex PCR; TCRdb keeps only in-frame clonotypes and omits some of them. The data show about 2.1 million clones, roughly 91% seen once. Naivety among CD8 cells was defined by CD45RO negativity and positive CCR7 selection, thereby excluding terminally differentiated effector memory CD45RA+ cells. The sample consisted of naive CD8+ T cells from PBMCs. Receptors were obtained from a man between 18 and 35 years old in good health. Some clones in this sample may be carry-over from other donors' samples.

The chain employs TRBV27 and TRBJ2-1; no clear D gene. From germline, CDR1 is MNHEY and CDR2 SMNVEV (reference sequence). The CDR3 contains 15 residues. Trimming stripped 6 bases from V and 0 bases from J, with 12 bases between. CDR3 residues: CASSARVSSYNEQFF. CDR3 DNA: TGTGCCAGCAGCGCCCGGGTTAGCTCCTACAATGAGCAGTTCTTC.

The chain couples TRBV27 to TRBJ2-7; TRBD2 matches at 10 bases. Germline values: CDR1 MNHEY, CDR2 SMNVEV (reference sequence). This CDR3 comprises 15 residues. With 3 bases clipped from V and 1 base from J, the junction kept 3 bases outside the gene matches. CDR3: CASSFQAGGSYEQYF. The DNA of the CDR3 is TGTGCCAGCAGTTTTCAAGCGGGAGGGTCCTACGAGCAGTACTTC.

With respect to this clone: This specimen includes other DNA sequences encoding the same CDR3. The V and J genes are TRBV29-1 and TRBJ1-2; D gene ambiguous. Germline values: CDR1 SQVTM, CDR2 ANQGSEA. The V gene lost 4 bases and the J gene lost 6 bases, with 6 bases spanning the gap. CDR3 length: 10 amino acids. The CDR3 DNA follows: TGCAGCGTTGTTGAGGATGGCTACACCTTC. It is translated as CSVVEDGYTF. Together with reference TRBV29-1 and TRBJ1-2, the CDR3 gives the full variable domain: SAVISQKPSRDICQRGTSLTIQCQVDSQVTMMFWYRQQPGQSLTLIATANQGSEATYESGFVIDKFPISRPNLTFSTLTVSNMSPEDSSIYLCSVVEDGYTFGSGTRLTVV.

The J gene is TRBJ2-1, the V gene TRBV28; 14 bases agree with TRBD2. V gave up 5 bases and J gave up 6 bases; unmatched junction bases: 3. The CDR3 sequence is 15 residues long. CDR1 and CDR2 from the germline V gene are MDHEN and SYDVKM. The CDR3 sequence: CASSLTSGRVNEQFF. The CDR3 nucleotides read TGTGCCAGCAGTCTGACTAGCGGGAGGGTCAATGAGCAGTTCTTC.

J is TRBJ2-7 and V is TRBV7-9, with 13 bases lining up with TRBD2. V dropped 4 bases and J dropped 3; count of bases not matched to a gene: 9. CDR1 is SEHNR, CDR2 FQNEAQ, per germline (reference sequence). This CDR3 contains 17 residues. The CDR3 here is CASSSEVGLAGVYEQYF. As DNA, the CDR3 is TGTGCCAGCAGCTCCGAGGTTGGACTAGCGGGAGTCTACGAGCAGTACTTC.

The V and J genes are TRBV29-1 and TRBJ2-1; D might be TRBD1 (6 bases). The CDR3 consists of 16 residues. CDR1 and CDR2 from the germline V gene are SQVTM and ANQGSEA. With 0 bases removed from V and 4 bases from J, the gap between germline ends came to 16 bases. This chain's CDR3 is CSVEDGSGEHYNEQFF. For the CDR3, the DNA is TGCAGCGTTGAAGATGGTTCAGGGGAACATTACAATGAGCAGTTCTTC.

The sample holds one count of this clone. The genes are TRBV19 and TRBJ2-7; 10 bases are shared with TRBD2. Per the germline V gene, CDR1 is LNHDA and CDR2 is SQIVND (reference sequence). The V and J ends lost 4 bases and 2 bases, in that order; junction bases with no gene match: 2. The CDR3 contains 14 residues. The CDR3 protein is CASSNLAGAYEQYF. The CDR3 nucleotides are TGTGCCAGTAGTAACCTAGCGGGGGCCTACGAGCAGTACTTC.

About this clone itself: Additional DNA sequences in this sample encode the identical CDR3. The V call is TRBV5-1, the J call TRBJ2-7; D call uncertain. Germline CDR1 reads SGHRS; CDR2 reads YFSETQ. V lost 3 bases to trimming and J lost 1 base, with 8 bases between them. This CDR3 is built from 13 residues. The CDR3 protein is CASSSRPSYEQYF. In nucleotides, the CDR3 is TGCGCCAGCAGCTCCCGACCGTCCTACGAGCAGTACTTC. Full variable domain (outside the CDR3, taken from reference TRBV5-1 and TRBJ2-7): KAGVTQTPRYLIKTRGQQVTLSCSPISGHRSVSWYQQTPGQGLQFLFEYFSETQRNKGNFPGRFSGRQFSNSRSEMNVSTLELGDSALYLCASSSRPSYEQYFGPGTRLTVT.

V gene TRBV7-8 combines with J gene TRBJ2-7; 7 bases match TRBD1. Germline-derived CDR1 and CDR2 are SGHVS and FQNEAQ. J was trimmed by 2 bases and V by 0 bases; bases with no gene match: 1. The CDR3 is 14 amino acids. CDR3 residues: CASSLAGTAYEQYF. The CDR3 DNA reads TGTGCCAGCAGCTTAGCGGGGACAGCCTACGAGCAGTACTTC.

With respect to this clone: A clone one base away is much larger, so this may be a read error. Other DNA sequences from this sample encode an identical CDR3 as well. The chain is built from TRBV2 and TRBJ2-7; D uncertain. The CDR3 length is 11 residues. In germline, CDR1 is SNHLY, CDR2 FYNNEI. Trimming shortened V by 6 bases and J by 0 bases, and 3 bases separated the two germline ends. The DNA for the CDR3 is TGTGCCAGCAGCCCCTCCTACGAGCAGTACTTC. It translates to CASSPSYEQYF.

The chain couples TRBV11-2 to TRBJ2-3; TRBD2 matches 12 bases. Trimming at V came to 4 bases and at J to 5 bases, leaving 7 bases not matched to a gene. The CDR3 loop spans 16 amino acids. Germline V lookup: CDR1 SGHAT, CDR2 FQNNGV. The CDR3 here is CASSSSGRAGIDTQYF. In DNA, the CDR3 is TGTGCCAGCAGCTCTAGCGGGAGGGCCGGGATAGATACGCAGTATTTT.

The chain combines TRBV19 with TRBJ2-3; D not resolved. Trimming pared 1 base from V and 2 bases from J, leaving 13 bases between. The CDR3 has 16 residues. Germline CDR1 reads LNHDA; CDR2 reads SQIVND (reference sequence). The CDR3 DNA reads TGTGCCAGTAGTATAGCCTCCCTAGGTTTCACAGATACGCAGTATTTT. Its protein product is CASSIASLGFTDTQYF.

The genes are TRBV11-2 and TRBJ2-7, with 10 bases that match TRBD2. Trimming cost V 4 bases and J 9 bases; bases outside gene matches: 3. The CDR3 extends over 12 amino acids. Germline CDR1 reads SGHAT; CDR2 reads FQNNGV. The CDR3 loop reads CASSSGLAVQYF. In DNA form, the CDR3 reads TGTGCCAGCAGCTCAGGACTAGCGGTGCAGTACTTC.

The V gene is TRBV7-8, the J gene TRBJ2-1; D remains ambiguous. The germline CDR1 and CDR2 sequences are SGHVS and FQNEAQ. The CDR3 length is 14 residues. The ends were cut back, 5 bases at V and 6 bases at J, with 14 bases in the middle. The DNA of the CDR3 is TGTGCCAGCAGCCCCCCCGGGTTAGGCAATGAGCAGTTCTTC. This sequence encodes CASSPPGLGNEQFF.

This clone was seen only once. This rearrangement joins TRBV7-9 to TRBJ1-2; no clear D gene. The CDR3 covers 16 residues. The V and J ends lost 5 bases and 0 bases respectively, with 16 bases between them. From germline, CDR1 is SEHNR and CDR2 FQNEAQ (reference sequence). The DNA of the CDR3 is TGTGCCAGCAGCCCCGTCCTGTTCAGGCCTAACTATGGCTACACCTTC. Its translation: CASSPVLFRPNYGYTF.

This sequence joins TRBV28 and TRBJ1-1, with D unresolved. This CDR3 comprises 13 residues. CDR1 is MDHEN and CDR2 is SYDVKM in the germline V gene. V was shortened by 5 bases and J by 1 base, with 8 bases between the two germline ends. CDR3 in DNA: TGTGCCAGCAGTGTAGGACCGAACACTGAAGCTTTCTTT. Residues: CASSVGPNTEAFF.

The rearrangement links TRBV6-4 to TRBJ2-1; D is undetermined. This CDR3 comprises 12 residues. CDR1 MRHNA and CDR2 SNTAGT come from the germline V gene. V lost 0 bases to trimming and J lost 7 bases, with 4 bases between them. The CDR3 region is CASSDSSNEQFF. CDR3 nucleotide sequence: TGTGCCAGCAGTGACTCATCTAATGAGCAGTTCTTC.

This clone was observed once. The genes are TRBV28 and TRBJ2-3, with 7 positions matching TRBD2. The CDR3 is 15 residues long. V gave up 2 bases and J gave up 3 bases; unmatched junction bases: 5. In germline, CDR1 is MDHEN, CDR2 SYDVKM. CDR3 sequence reads: CASSLGGRGTDTQYF. The CDR3 nucleotides are TGTGCCAGCAGTTTAGGCGGGAGAGGGACAGATACGCAGTATTTT.

In this sample, this clone turned up once. V and J are TRBV6-5 and TRBJ2-1; perhaps TRBD2 as D (6 bases). CDR1 MNHEY and CDR2 SVGAGI come from the germline V gene. Trimming stripped 1 base from V and 6 bases from J, with 10 bases between. This CDR3 has 14 amino acids. This chain's CDR3 is CASSYLPSVNEQFF. CDR3 coding DNA: TGTGCCAGCAGTTACTTGCCTAGCGTCAATGAGCAGTTCTTC.

This chain uses TRBV14 with TRBJ1-1, with D unresolved. The V gene lost 1 base and the J gene lost 5 bases, with 8 bases spanning the gap. Germline-derived CDR1 and CDR2 are SGHDN and FVKESK. The CDR3 covers 13 residues. In DNA, the CDR3 is TGTGCCAGCAGCCAAGCCTGGGGTACTGAAGCTTTCTTT. Encoded protein: CASSQAWGTEAFF.

V is TRBV19 and J is TRBJ1-1, with a weak D call TRBD1 (6 bases). In germline, CDR1 is LNHDA, CDR2 SQIVND (reference sequence). CDR3 length: 12 amino acids. V was pared by 7 bases and J by 5 bases, with 11 bases between. The CDR3 loop is CASNWGATEAFF. The CDR3 region has the DNA TGTGCCAGTAATTGGGGGGCAACTGAAGCTTTCTTT.

This clone appeared a single time. Other nucleotide sequences in the sample specify the same CDR3. The chain uses TRBV6-6 and TRBJ1-1; D is undetermined. The V gene lost 0 bases and the J gene lost 2 bases, with 10 bases spanning the gap. Germline V gives CDR1 MNHNY, CDR2 SVGAGI (reference sequence). The CDR3 runs to 15 residues. The CDR3 region has the DNA TGTGCCAGCAGTTACTCGATAAGCCTTAACACTGAAGCTTTCTTT. Its protein is CASSYSISLNTEAFF.